These 25 T cell receptor beta chains were all obtained from the same sample, sequenced in a study of technical replicates of blood from a few donors (TCRdb year 2017). Libraries were built with the immunoSEQ multiplex PCR assay. This immuneACCESS table, as held by TCRdb, lists in-frame sequences with V and J called but not all clones. Of the missing ones, under half trace to an unresolved V gene in checked studies; the others have no known cause. The sample table records tens of thousands of clones; 95% to 99% of these occur just once. Clones ranked in the top ten supply roughly 0.2% of the sample. The specimen sequenced was T cells isolated from PBMCs. The receptor source for this set is a human donor in good health.

This sequence joins TRBV4-3 and TRBJ2-7; D gene ambiguous. The CDR3 loop spans 16 amino acids. Deletions cut 1 base from V and 0 bases from J, with 13 bases between. CDR1 is LGHNA and CDR2 is YSLEER in the germline V gene. The CDR3 DNA is TGCGCCAGCAGCCAAGGGCCAGGCACAGCCTCCTACGAGCAGTACTTC. Amino acids: CASSQGPGTASYEQYF.

The chain joins TRBV2 to TRBJ2-1; the match to TRBD2 covers 7 bases. Losses at the gene ends were 8 bases for V and 3 bases for J; bases not matched to a gene: 4. Germline loops: CDR1 SNHLY, CDR2 FYNNEI. The CDR3 sequence is 13 residues long. For the CDR3, the DNA is TGTGCCAGCCAAAGCGGGAACTACAATGAGCAGTTCTTC. Encoded protein: CASQSGNYNEQFF.

The chain is built from TRBV7-2 and TRBJ2-3; 13 bases match TRBD2. Germline values: CDR1 SGHTA, CDR2 FQGNSA. J was trimmed by 5 bases and V by 5 bases; bases with no gene match: 7. The CDR3 runs to 16 residues. The CDR3 DNA sequence: TGTGCCAGCAGCCGTACTAGCGGGAGGGCCAGAGATACGCAGTATTTT. Amino acids: CASSRTSGRARDTQYF.

Turning to this clone: One end of the junction varies from germline; a read error may be responsible. The J gene is TRBJ2-7, the V gene TRBV20-1; 9 positions match TRBD1. Germline V gene data show CDR1 as DFQATT and CDR2 as SNEGSKA (reference sequence). This CDR3 is 10 amino acids long. In DNA form, the CDR3 reads TGCAGTGCTTCCCGGGACAGGGATTTCTTC. Protein sequence: CSASRDRDFF.

This clone showed up just once. The CDR3 is CAWTGGWETQYF. Written as DNA, the CDR3 is TGTGCCTGGACAGGGGGCTGGGAGACCCAGTACTTC. J is TRBJ2-5 and V is TRBV30; TRBD1 aligns across 8 bases. The germline V gene encodes CDR1 GTSNPN and CDR2 SVGIG (reference sequence). This CDR3 contains 12 residues. V shed 4 bases, J shed 5 bases, and the junction held 3 bases outside the gene matches.

This rearrangement joins TRBV7-8 to TRBJ1-5; D perhaps matches TRBD1 (6 bases). Trimming stripped 5 bases from V and 9 bases from J, with 20 bases between. CDR3 length equals 15 residues. Germline V lookup: CDR1 SGHVS, CDR2 FQNEAQ. DNA for the CDR3: TGTGCCAGCAGCCAAGACTCTAGGGGGAAAGGGCCCCAGCATTTT. Amino acid sequence: CASSQDSRGKGPQHF.

V gene TRBV5-1 combines with J gene TRBJ2-3; 8 nucleotides match TRBD1. The germline V gene has CDR1 SGHRS and CDR2 YFSETQ. The CDR3 consists of 14 residues. The V and J ends lost 4 bases and 5 bases, in that order; junction bases with no gene match: 6. For the CDR3, the DNA is TGCGCCAGCAGCCAGGACAGGGTTCGAGATACGCAGTATTTT. Translated: CASSQDRVRDTQYF. Complete variable domain (other parts from reference TRBV5-1 and TRBJ2-3): KAGVTQTPRYLIKTRGQQVTLSCSPISGHRSVSWYQQTPGQGLQFLFEYFSETQRNKGNFPGRFSGRQFSNSRSEMNVSTLELGDSALYLCASSQDRVRDTQYFGPGTRLTVL.

V is TRBV5-1 and J is TRBJ2-1, with 8 bases fitting TRBD2. Germline V gives CDR1 SGHRS, CDR2 YFSETQ. The CDR3 runs to 16 residues. The ends lost 0 bases at V and 7 bases at J; junction bases unmatched: 9. CDR3 loop: CASSLVGAGVSNEQFF. CDR3 nucleotides: TGCGCCAGCAGCTTGGTTGGAGCGGGAGTGTCAAATGAGCAGTTCTTC.

This chain links TRBV7-9 with TRBJ1-2; no firm D call. The germline V gene encodes CDR1 SEHNR and CDR2 FQNEAQ (reference sequence). The length of the CDR3 is 9 residues. V shed 8 bases and J shed 6 bases, with 4 bases lying between them. The CDR3 DNA is TGTGCCAGCCCGGATGGCTACACCTTC. It translates to CASPDGYTF.

The V and J genes are TRBV11-1 and TRBJ1-1, with a tentative D call TRBD1 (5 bases). V lost 5 bases to trimming and J lost 1 base, with 11 bases between them. CDR1 is SGHAT, CDR2 FQDESV, per germline (reference sequence). The CDR3 consists of 14 residues. The CDR3 region has the DNA TGTGCCAGCAGCCGATCTCAGGGGAACACTGAAGCTTTCTTT. It yields the protein CASSRSQGNTEAFF.

The chain uses TRBV6-1 and TRBJ1-1, with D hard to call. The CDR3 extends over 11 amino acids. V lost 0 bases and J 10 bases, leaving 6 bases between the germline ends. The germline gives CDR1 MNHNS, CDR2 SASEGT. This CDR3 reads CASSEAYRAFF. CDR3 nucleotide sequence: TGTGCCAGCAGTGAAGCCTATAGAGCTTTCTTT.

The chain employs TRBV27 and TRBJ2-6; a weak D match, TRBD1 (5 bases). The CDR3 loop spans 18 amino acids. Looked up from germline, CDR1 is MNHEY and CDR2 is SMNVEV (reference sequence). Trimming took 0 bases from V and 0 from J, leaving 12 bases between them. The CDR3 sequence: CASSLSGRGYSGANVLTF. DNA of the CDR3: TGTGCCAGCAGTTTATCGGGGCGTGGGTACTCTGGGGCCAACGTCCTGACTTTC. Full variable domain (remainder filled in from reference TRBV27 and TRBJ2-6): EAQVTQNPRYLITVTGKKLTVTCSQNMNHEYMSWYRQDPGLGLRQIYYSMNVEVTDKGDVPEGYKVSRKEKRNFPLILESPSPNQTSLYFCASSLSGRGYSGANVLTFGAGSRLTVL.

The V gene is TRBV7-9, the J gene TRBJ2-1, with 9 bases lining up with TRBD1. The CDR3 sequence is 12 residues long. After removal of 6 bases from V and 10 bases from J, the junction contained 4 bases not matched to a gene. Looked up from germline, CDR1 is SEHNR and CDR2 is FQNEAQ (reference sequence). Here the CDR3 reads CASRLDRGEQFF. The CDR3, as DNA: TGTGCCAGCAGACTCGACAGGGGGGAGCAGTTCTTC.

V usage is TRBV10-3 and J usage is TRBJ1-3; 10 bases align to TRBD1. Germline V lookup: CDR1 ENHRY, CDR2 SYGVKD. CDR3 length equals 12 residues. V lost 9 bases to trimming and J lost 6 bases; unmatched junction nucleotides: 2. The CDR3 nucleotides are TGTGCCATAGGACAGGGGGAAAACACCATATATTTT. Its protein is CAIGQGENTIYF.

V is TRBV27 and J is TRBJ1-2, with D unclear. The CDR3 consists of 15 residues. Germline-derived CDR1 and CDR2 are MNHEY and SMNVEV (reference sequence). Trimming stripped 7 bases from V and 3 bases from J, with 18 bases between. The CDR3 region is CASIPYGGLDYGYTF. The CDR3 bases are TGTGCCAGCATTCCCTACGGTGGGCTCGACTATGGCTACACCTTC.

Only one count was recorded for this clone. The rearrangement uses TRBV11-2 and TRBJ2-5, with 9 bases that match TRBD2. Germline CDR1 reads SGHAT; CDR2 reads FQNNGV. V shed 4 bases and J 5 bases; nucleotides not matched to a gene: 20. CDR3 length: 19 residues. CDR3 protein: CASSYPGTSLTYLVETQYF. The CDR3 DNA reads as TGTGCCAGCAGCTACCCCGGGACTAGCTTAACCTACCTGGTGGAGACCCAGTACTTC. The full variable domain, rest sourced from reference TRBV11-2 and TRBJ2-5, is EAGVAQSPRYKIIEKRQSVAFWCNPISGHATLYWYQQILGQGPKLLIQFQNNGVVDDSQLPKDRFSAERLKGVDSTLKIQPAKLEDSAVYLCASSYPGTSLTYLVETQYFGPGTRLLVL.

The rearrangement links TRBV19 to TRBJ2-5, with 7 positions matching TRBD1. The CDR3 runs 13 residues. Germline CDR1 LNHDA, CDR2 SQIVND (reference sequence). The junction had 8 bases not matched to a gene; V was cut back by 9 bases and J by 4 bases. CDR3 sequence (DNA): TGTGCCAGCTCACAGGGGAATCTAGAGACCCAGTACTTC. The encoded protein is CASSQGNLETQYF.

This rearrangement joins TRBV6-6 to TRBJ2-3; 8 positions match TRBD1. The germline V gene has CDR1 MNHNY and CDR2 SVGAGI (reference sequence). The CDR3 runs to 15 residues. With 2 bases clipped from V and 0 bases from J, the junction kept 1 base outside the gene matches. CDR3 coding DNA: TGTGCCAGCAGTTACGGGACAGGAAGCACAGATACGCAGTATTTT. It is translated as CASSYGTGSTDTQYF.

The CDR3 here is CASSLSGSGYEQYF. DNA for the CDR3: TGTGCCAGCAGCTTGAGTGGGAGTGGCTACGAGCAGTACTTC. The genes are TRBV11-3 and TRBJ2-7; tentative D call: TRBD2 (5 bases). Germline assignment: CDR1 SGHNT and CDR2 YENEEA. The V gene lost 3 bases and the J gene lost 3 bases, with 12 bases spanning the gap. The CDR3 contains 14 residues. The full variable domain, its missing parts supplied by reference TRBV11-3 and TRBJ2-7, is EAGVVQSPRYKIIEKKQPVAFWCNPISGHNTLYWYLQNLGQGPELLIRYENEEAVDDSQLPKDRFSAERLKGVDSTLKIQPAELGDSAVYLCASSLSGSGYEQYFGPGTRLTVT.

This chain uses TRBV4-2 with TRBJ1-1; 7 bases match TRBD1. Per germline, CDR1 LGHNA and CDR2 YNFKEQ. Unmatched junction bases numbered 5, after V lost 5 bases and J lost 2 bases. The CDR3 spans 14 residues. The CDR3 DNA sequence: TGTGCCAGCAGCGTTACAGGGGTAAACACTGAAGCTTTCTTT. It specifies CASSVTGVNTEAFF.

The V gene is TRBV30, the J gene TRBJ2-7; tentative D call: TRBD1 (5 bases). This CDR3 has 14 residues. Deletions cut 0 bases from V and 3 bases from J, with 12 bases between. Germline V CDR1 and CDR2: GTSNPN, SVGIG (reference sequence). The CDR3 reads CAWSVGGQGYEQYF. Written as DNA, the CDR3 is TGTGCCTGGAGTGTAGGTGGCCAGGGCTACGAGCAGTACTTC.

The rearrangement links TRBV5-1 to TRBJ2-3; 7 positions agree with TRBD1. The CDR3 runs 14 residues. Trimming at V came to 7 bases and at J to 0 bases, leaving 5 bases not matched to a gene. CDR1 SGHRS and CDR2 YFSETQ come from the germline V gene. In nucleotides, the CDR3 is TGCGCCAGCCGACCGGGACAGAGCACAGATACGCAGTATTTT. Amino acids: CASRPGQSTDTQYF.

V gene TRBV23-1 combines with J gene TRBJ2-5; D is perhaps TRBD2 (6 bases). TRBV23-1 falls under the ORF class, with uncertain function. The CDR3 contains 13 residues. The germline V and J ends were trimmed by 7 bases and 1 base, with 10 bases remaining between them. The CDR3 nucleotides read TGCGCCAGCAAGGCGGGATTCCAAGAGACCCAGTACTTC. It specifies CASKAGFQETQYF.

The V gene is TRBV7-9, the J gene TRBJ1-2, with TRBD1 identical over 7 bases. The CDR3 runs 13 residues. In germline, CDR1 is SEHNR, CDR2 FQNEAQ (reference sequence). V lost 5 bases to trimming and J lost 6 bases; unmatched junction nucleotides: 6. In DNA form, the CDR3 reads TGTGCCAGCAGCGGGGACAGTTCAAATGGCTACACCTTC. It codes for CASSGDSSNGYTF.

This rearrangement joins TRBV19 to TRBJ2-1, with 9 bases aligning to TRBD2. With 6 bases clipped from V and 8 bases from J, the junction kept 5 bases outside the gene matches. The V gene's germline CDR1 is LNHDA and CDR2 SQIVND (reference sequence). CDR3 length equals 13 residues. In DNA, the CDR3 is TGTGCCAGTAGCCTTCTAGCGGGACATGAGCAGTTCTTC. Its translation is CASSLLAGHEQFF.